Listed below are T cell receptor beta chains from one sample, sequenced in a study of T cells in Graves' hyperthyroidism and ophthalmopathy. Via MiXCR, TCRdb re-called the multiplex PCR reads, giving one row per CDR3 protein. The data contain some 740,000 distinct CDR3 sequences, 11% to 15% of them seen just once; the ten biggest clones take up roughly a tenth. The sample comprised blood. The receptors originated from a woman aged 18-29 years with Graves' hyperthyroidism. The CDR3 runs from the conserved cysteine through the conserved F or W. Fields, in order: CDR3 DNA, CDR3 protein, clone size, V gene, D gene, J gene. The D gene is left open where the match is weak. For some rows the clone size is stated as once, few or many, or as a class when expanded; others skip it.

TGTGCCAGCTCACCTGGCCTTGACTACGAGCAGTACTTC,CASSPGLDYEQYF,many,TRBV18,.,TRBJ2-7
TGTGCCAGCAGTTACTCGCGGGCCCTCTCCTACGAGCAGTACTTC,CASSYSRALSYEQYF,.,TRBV6-5,.,TRBJ2-7
TGTGCCAGCAGTTTTATGACCCCCGCTAATTCACCCCTCCACTTT,CASSFMTPANSPLHF,few,TRBV27,.,TRBJ1-6
TGCAGCGTCCATCGCGGGTATGAAACCGACTACAATGAGCAGTTCTTC,CSVHRGYETDYNEQFF,many,TRBV29-1,.,TRBJ2-1
TGTGCCAGCAGCCTGGGACCGTATTCTGAAGCTTTCTTT,CASSLGPYSEAFF,.,TRBV3-1,.,TRBJ1-1
TGTGCCAGCAGCTTAGGTCCTACGGGGGGGCTCTACGAGCAGTACTTC,CASSLGPTGGLYEQYF,.,TRBV7-6,TRBD2,TRBJ2-7
TGTGCCAGCAGCTCGGGGGGGGACTCCTACAATGAGCAGTTCTTC,CASSSGGDSYNEQFF,.,TRBV9,TRBD2,TRBJ2-1
TGTGCCTCCCAAGCGGGAGGAACGACAGATACGCAGTATTTT,CASQAGGTTDTQYF,few,TRBV24-1,TRBD2,TRBJ2-3
TGTGCCAGCAGTACCCTCCCCGTCTACGAGCAGTACTTC,CASSTLPVYEQYF,many,TRBV28,.,TRBJ2-7
TGTGCCAGCAGCTTAGGGGACAGTGATCAGCCCCAGCATTTT,CASSLGDSDQPQHF,few,TRBV5-5,TRBD1,TRBJ1-5
TGTGCCAGCTCACCTTCCGGGACAGCTAACTATGGCTACACCTTC,CASSPSGTANYGYTF,many,TRBV18,TRBD1,TRBJ1-2
TGCAGCGTCCGGGGGGGGGAGACCCAGTACTTC,CSVRGGETQYF,few,TRBV29-1,TRBD2,TRBJ2-5
TGCGCCAGCAGCCAAGCATGGGGGGAGACCCAGTACTTC,CASSQAWGETQYF,.,TRBV4-1,.,TRBJ2-5
TGTGCCCGCACCCACCCTCCTAGCACAGATACGCAGTATTTT,CARTHPPSTDTQYF,.,TRBV6-1,.,TRBJ2-3
TGCAGTGCTCTAGCGGGAGGCCCCTACGAGCAGTACTTC,CSALAGGPYEQYF,many,TRBV20-1,TRBD2,TRBJ2-7
TGTGCCAGCAGCCTACAGGGGCTTGGCTACGAGCAGTACTTC,CASSLQGLGYEQYF,many,TRBV7-3,TRBD1,TRBJ2-7
TGTGCCAGCACTGGGGCAACTAATGAAAAACTGTTTTTT,CASTGATNEKLFF,many,TRBV2,.,TRBJ1-4
TGTGCCAGCAGTGAGGGGGGGACCCTACTGTCAAGCACAGATACGCAGTATTTT,CASSEGGTLLSSTDTQYF,.,TRBV2,TRBD2,TRBJ2-3
TGTGCCAGTAGTGGGGGGACAGGGGGCCGGTACCAAGAGACCCAGTACTTC,CASSGGTGGRYQETQYF,.,TRBV19,TRBD1,TRBJ2-5
TGTGCCAGCAGCCCAAAGCGGGAGGGCACAGATACGCAGTATTTT,CASSPKREGTDTQYF,many,TRBV7-3,TRBD2,TRBJ2-3
TGTGCCAGCAGTATCAGGACTAGCACAGATACGCAGTATTTT,CASSIRTSTDTQYF,many,TRBV12-3/TRBV12-4,.,TRBJ2-3
TGTGCCATCAGTCCGGAGGGGAGCTATGGCTACACCTTC,CAISPEGSYGYTF,.,TRBV10-3,.,TRBJ1-2
TGTGCCTGGAGTGCAGGGGACCCAGGGGGCGCCGTCCAGCATTTT,CAWSAGDPGGAVQHF,many,TRBV30,TRBD1,TRBJ1-5